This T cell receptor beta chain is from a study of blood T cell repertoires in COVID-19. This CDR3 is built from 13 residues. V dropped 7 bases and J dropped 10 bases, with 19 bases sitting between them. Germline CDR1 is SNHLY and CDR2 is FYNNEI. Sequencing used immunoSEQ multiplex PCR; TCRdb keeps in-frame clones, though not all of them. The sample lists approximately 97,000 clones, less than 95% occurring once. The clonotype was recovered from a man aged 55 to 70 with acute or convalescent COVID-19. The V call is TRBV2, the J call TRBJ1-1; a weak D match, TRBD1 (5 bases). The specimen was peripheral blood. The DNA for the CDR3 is TGTGCCAGCATAGGCTCGGGAGTCGGGGCAGCTTTCTTT. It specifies CASIGSGVGAAFF.